Listed below are T cell receptor beta chains from one sample, sequenced in a study of blood T cell repertoires in COVID-19. Measured with immunoSEQ multiplex PCR; TCRdb has only the in-frame clones, and not every one. The sample carries 200,000 to 250,000 clones, over 80% recorded once. What was sequenced was PBMCs or T cells enriched from blood (not recorded which). Every receptor here comes from a man aged 45-60 years who had been exposed to COVID-19. CDR3s include the opening cysteine and the closing phenylalanine or tryptophan. D genes are given only for firm matches. A clone size is listed for some rows: how often the clone was seen (once, few, many), or a class if it is expanded.

V gene,clone size,J gene,D gene,CDR3 protein,CDR3 DNA
TRBV27,NA,TRBJ2-1,NA,CASSRPGTYYYNEQFF,TGTGCCAGCAGCCGCCCCGGGACATATTATTACAATGAGCAGTTCTTC
TRBV5-4,NA,TRBJ2-1,TRBD2,CASSSSGGALEYNEQFF,TGTGCCAGCAGCTCAAGCGGGGGGGCCTTGGAGTACAATGAGCAGTTCTTC
TRBV10-3,NA,TRBJ1-4,TRBD1,CAISDLGQGNEKLFF,TGTGCCATCAGTGATTTGGGACAGGGAAATGAAAAACTGTTTTTT
TRBV18,once,TRBJ1-4,TRBD1,CASSPGTGFEKLFF,TGTGCCAGCTCACCAGGGACAGGGTTTGAAAAACTGTTTTTT
TRBV27,NA,TRBJ1-6,TRBD1,CASSADRILFYNSPLHF,TGTGCCAGCAGTGCGGACAGGATCCTATTCTATAATTCACCCCTCCACTTT
TRBV4-1,NA,TRBJ1-4,NA,CASSQPPMGGKLFF,TGCGCCAGCAGCCAGCCTCCCATGGGAGGAAAACTGTTTTTT
TRBV5-1,NA,TRBJ2-7,TRBD1,CASSTRTGLYEQYF,TGCGCCAGCAGCACCCGGACAGGGCTCTACGAGCAGTACTTC
TRBV13,NA,TRBJ1-2,TRBD1,CASSPDRGQNGYTF,TGTGCCAGCAGCCCGGACAGGGGGCAGAATGGCTACACCTTC
TRBV5-1,once,TRBJ1-2,NA,CASSLAGEGYTF,TGCGCCAGCAGCTTGGCCGGGGAAGGCTACACCTTC
TRBV6-5,NA,TRBJ1-6,NA,CASSYSGGRRDSPLHF,TGTGCCAGCAGTTACTCGGGGGGGCGCAGGGATTCACCCCTCCACTTT
TRBV6-2/TRBV6-3,NA,TRBJ2-2,TRBD2,CASSYHSPGTSGANTGELFF,TGTGCCAGCAGTTACCACAGTCCCGGGACTAGCGGAGCGAACACCGGGGAGCTGTTTTTT
TRBV10-3,NA,TRBJ2-1,TRBD2,CAIRRTSGLSSYNEQFF,TGTGCCATCAGGAGGACTAGCGGTTTAAGCTCCTACAATGAGCAGTTCTTC
TRBV19,NA,TRBJ1-2,NA,CASSIGATPHYGYTF,TGTGCCAGTAGTATAGGGGCCACTCCTCACTATGGCTACACCTTC
TRBV20-1,NA,TRBJ2-5,TRBD2,CSASPSGAQETQYF,TGCAGTGCTAGTCCGAGCGGGGCCCAAGAGACCCAGTACTTC
TRBV7-6,once,TRBJ2-5,NA,CASSFTGSETQYF,TGTGCCAGCAGCTTTACAGGGTCCGAGACCCAGTACTTC
TRBV5-4,NA,TRBJ2-2,TRBD2,CASSLKAGGRWYAGELFF,TGTGCCAGCAGTTTAAAAGCGGGGGGGCGTTGGTACGCCGGGGAGCTGTTTTTT
TRBV7-2,NA,TRBJ1-1,TRBD1,CASSPRTGLNTEAFF,TGTGCCAGCAGCCCGAGGACAGGGCTGAACACTGAAGCTTTCTTT
TRBV5-4,NA,TRBJ2-5,TRBD2,CASSRLAGDQETQYF,TGTGCCAGCAGCCGACTAGCGGGAGACCAAGAGACCCAGTACTTC
TRBV10-3,NA,TRBJ2-1,TRBD2,CAIRGTSGISNEQFF,TGTGCCATCAGGGGGACTAGCGGGATTTCCAATGAGCAGTTCTTC
TRBV27,NA,TRBJ1-4,TRBD1,CASSLGAGTANEKLFF,TGTGCCAGCAGTTTAGGTGCCGGGACAGCCAATGAAAAACTGTTTTTT
TRBV19,NA,TRBJ1-3,NA,CASRLGVGSTIYF,TGTGCCAGTAGACTCGGCGTGGGGAGCACCATATATTTT
TRBV24-1,once,TRBJ2-2,TRBD1,CATSDYRDRGNTGELFF,TGTGCCACCAGTGATTATCGGGACAGGGGGAACACCGGGGAGCTGTTTTTT
TRBV19,NA,TRBJ2-1,TRBD1,CASSRGHPSSSYNEQFF,TGTGCCAGTAGCAGGGGGCACCCCTCAAGCTCCTACAATGAGCAGTTCTTC
TRBV7-9,NA,TRBJ2-3,TRBD2,CASNPLAGVTDTQYF,TGTGCCAGCAACCCACTAGCGGGGGTCACAGATACGCAGTATTTT
TRBV29-1,NA,TRBJ1-2,NA,CSVGGDGYTF,TGCAGCGTTGGGGGAGACGGCTACACCTTC
TRBV7-9,once,TRBJ1-2,NA,CASSPPRALGYGYTF,TGTGCCAGCAGCCCGCCGCGTGCGCTCGGCTATGGCTACACCTTC
TRBV7-8,NA,TRBJ2-5,NA,CASSLVRKTQYF,TGTGCCAGCAGCTTAGTGAGGAAGACCCAGTACTTC
TRBV18,NA,TRBJ1-5,NA,CASSPGGNQPQHF,TGTGCCAGCTCCCCAGGAGGAAATCAGCCCCAGCATTTT
TRBV29-1,NA,TRBJ2-2,TRBD2,CSVDSGKNTGELFF,TGCAGCGTTGATAGCGGGAAAAACACCGGGGAGCTGTTTTTT
TRBV18,NA,TRBJ1-2,NA,CASSPQPDNENYGYTF,TGTGCCAGCTCACCCCAACCGGACAACGAGAACTATGGCTACACCTTC
TRBV10-3,once,TRBJ1-2,TRBD1,CAISSQGAGDGYTF,TGTGCCATCAGTAGCCAGGGGGCGGGGGATGGCTACACCTTC
TRBV27,NA,TRBJ1-4,TRBD1,CASSGWTGGPEKLFF,TGTGCCAGCAGTGGGTGGACAGGGGGTCCTGAAAAACTGTTTTTT
TRBV5-1,NA,TRBJ1-2,TRBD1,CASSIGQGDYGYTF,TGCGCCAGCAGCATTGGACAGGGGGACTATGGCTACACCTTC
TRBV15,NA,TRBJ1-5,NA,CATSSWTVQPQHF,TGTGCCACCAGCTCCTGGACAGTCCAGCCCCAGCATTTT
TRBV7-8,few,TRBJ2-1,NA,CASSLTDLIRFF,TGTGCCAGCAGCTTGACAGACTTGATTAGGTTCTTC
TRBV27,NA,TRBJ1-1,TRBD1,CASSLSPGTGNHEAFF,TGTGCCAGCAGTTTAAGTCCCGGGACAGGAAACCATGAAGCTTTCTTT
TRBV19,NA,TRBJ2-1,NA,CASSIAAGLYNEQFF,TGTGCCAGTAGTATAGCGGCGGGACTTTACAATGAGCAGTTCTTC
TRBV6-5,NA,TRBJ2-5,NA,CASSPSTGYQETQYF,TGTGCCAGCAGTCCAAGTACGGGGTACCAAGAGACCCAGTACTTC
TRBV19,NA,TRBJ2-3,NA,CASSIVFYTDTQYF,TGTGCCAGTAGTATAGTATTTTACACAGATACGCAGTATTTT
TRBV5-1,NA,TRBJ2-1,TRBD1,CASSWGTGNFYEQFF,TGCGCCAGCAGCTGGGGGACAGGGAATTTCTATGAGCAGTTCTTC
TRBV5-1,NA,TRBJ2-5,NA,CASSFPGALGQETQYF,TGCGCCAGCAGCTTCCCGGGAGCGTTGGGGCAAGAGACCCAGTACTTC
TRBV9,NA,TRBJ1-2,TRBD1,CASSESWWTGGAGNYGYTF,TGTGCCAGCAGCGAATCATGGTGGACAGGGGGCGCGGGGAACTATGGCTACACCTTC
TRBV10-3,NA,TRBJ1-2,TRBD1,CAISGTGFTDGYTF,TGTGCCATCAGCGGGACAGGGTTTACCGATGGCTACACCTTC
TRBV11-2,NA,TRBJ1-1,NA,CASSLNLVNTEAFF,TGTGCCAGCAGCTTAAACTTAGTGAACACTGAAGCTTTCTTT
TRBV28,NA,TRBJ1-6,NA,CASSPPLTVSYNSPLHF,TGTGCCAGCAGTCCCCCTCTCACAGTCTCCTATAATTCACCCCTCCACTTT
TRBV10-2,NA,TRBJ1-3,NA,CASSAKAGGNTIYF,TGCGCCAGCAGTGCAAAGGCAGGGGGAAACACCATATATTTT
TRBV7-3,few,TRBJ2-7,NA,CASSFWGGHEQYF,TGTGCCAGCAGCTTCTGGGGGGGGCACGAGCAGTACTTC
TRBV5-4,NA,TRBJ2-3,TRBD2,CASSFRGGRDTQYF,TGTGCCAGCAGCTTCCGGGGGGGTCGGGATACGCAGTATTTT
TRBV7-3,NA,TRBJ1-6,NA,CASSAGQRHSPLHF,TGTGCCAGCAGCGCCGGACAGAGACATTCACCCCTCCACTTT
TRBV28,NA,TRBJ1-1,NA,CASSFLPVGGAGTEAFF,TGTGCCAGCAGTTTCCTTCCGGTCGGGGGGGCCGGCACTGAAGCTTTCTTT